The entry that follows covers one T cell receptor beta chain sequence. The source of the sample is a study of blood T cell repertoires in COVID-19. Study-level information: The samples span acute and convalescent COVID-19 from the United States, Italy and Spain. PBMCs, B-cell-depleted T cells, or T cells were the source of the cDNA or gDNA that made up the material.

The authors' processing: Amplification of reference gene primers provided the estimated nucleated cell counts. The assay was immunoSEQ multiplex PCR, and TCRdb's table has in-frame clones only and misses some. V, J and clone size are taken as reported in that table, and D and trimming were inferred from the DNA itself. The sample lists about 82,000 clones, 60% to 80% occurring once. Enrolment of Seattle patients took place during active infection, and they were followed longitudinally. CDR3 length equals 13 residues. The V and J ends lost 4 bases and 4 bases respectively, with 8 bases between them. From germline, CDR1 is LGHNA and CDR2 YNFKEQ.

The J gene is TRBJ1-5, the V gene TRBV4-2; D is unclear. This TCR was recovered from a man aged 55-75 years with COVID-19, enrolled during active disease. Sequencing was done on a sample of peripheral blood. In DNA form, the CDR3 reads TGTGCCAGCAGCCGCAATGAGAATCAGCCCCAGCATTTT. Translating gives CASSRNENQPQHF.